A selection of T cell receptor beta chains follows, all from one sample in a study of blood T cells in healthy people across ages. TCRdb reanalysed the 5' RACE reads using MiXCR and keeps one entry per CDR3 protein. The table shows roughly 930,000 distinct CDR3 sequences, with about 44% occurring only once. The sequencing sample was made of blood. The receptors derive from a man in his thirties or forties in good health. Each CDR3 is given with its conserved first and last residue. A D gene is named only where the DNA matches it firmly. A row's size may be missing; if present it is once, few, many or a size class.

clone_size j_call v_call d_call cdr3_nt cdr3_aa
- TRBJ2-1 TRBV12-3/TRBV12-4 - TGTGCCAGCAGCGTGGGCCTGTACAATGAGCAGTTCTTC CASSVGLYNEQFF
few TRBJ2-7 TRBV6-5 - TGTGCCAGCAGTTACTCGAGCCAGACCCACGAGCAGTACTTC CASSYSSQTHEQYF
- TRBJ2-1 TRBV6-2/TRBV6-3 - TGTGCCAGCAGTTCGAGTCAGAGCTCCTACAATGAGCAGTTCTTC CASSSSQSSYNEQFF
- TRBJ2-5 TRBV7-2 - TGTGCCAGCAGCTTCTCGACTAGGCGTGGGGAGACCCAGTACTTC CASSFSTRRGETQYF
- TRBJ2-5 TRBV12-3/TRBV12-4 - TGTGCCAGCAGCCTGACTAGTTTTGAGACCCAGTACTTC CASSLTSFETQYF
- TRBJ1-2 TRBV5-1 - TGCGCCAGCAGCTTGGCCCAGGGCGTCTATGGCTACACCTTC CASSLAQGVYGYTF
few TRBJ2-1 TRBV4-2 - TGTGCCAGCAGCCTAAACGGCGAGTTAAATGAGCAGTTCTTC CASSLNGELNEQFF
- TRBJ2-6 TRBV29-1 - TGCAGCGTTGAATCGGTTACTGGGGCCAACGTCCTGACTTTC CSVESVTGANVLTF
- TRBJ2-2 TRBV29-1 - TGCAGCGTTGTATCGGGGGGCGCGGTAACCGGGGAGCTGTTTTTT CSVVSGGAVTGELFF
many TRBJ2-1 TRBV4-3 - TGCGCCAGCAGCCAAGAACAGGCCTCTCACAATGAGCAGTTCTTC CASSQEQASHNEQFF
- TRBJ2-7 TRBV9 - TGTGCCAGCAGCGTAGCAAATGGGTCACCCTACGAGCAGTACTTC CASSVANGSPYEQYF